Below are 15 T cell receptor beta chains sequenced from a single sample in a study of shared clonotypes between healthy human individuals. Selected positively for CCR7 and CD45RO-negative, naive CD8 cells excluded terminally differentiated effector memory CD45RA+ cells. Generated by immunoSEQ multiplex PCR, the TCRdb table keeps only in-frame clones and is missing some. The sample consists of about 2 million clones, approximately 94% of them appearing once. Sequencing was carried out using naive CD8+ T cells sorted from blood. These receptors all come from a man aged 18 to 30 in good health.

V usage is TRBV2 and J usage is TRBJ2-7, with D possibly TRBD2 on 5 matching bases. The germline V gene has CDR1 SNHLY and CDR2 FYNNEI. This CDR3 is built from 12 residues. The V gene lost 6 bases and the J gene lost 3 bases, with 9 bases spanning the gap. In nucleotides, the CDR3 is TGTGCCAGCAGGGAGGCGTTCTACGAGCAGTACTTC. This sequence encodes CASREAFYEQYF.

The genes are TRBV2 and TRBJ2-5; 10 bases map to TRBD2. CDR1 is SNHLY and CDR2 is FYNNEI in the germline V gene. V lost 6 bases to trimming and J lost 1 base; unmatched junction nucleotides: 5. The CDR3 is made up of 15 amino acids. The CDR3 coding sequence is TGTGCCAGCAGAAGACTAGCGGGTCTCCAAGAGACCCAGTACTTC. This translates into CASRRLAGLQETQYF.

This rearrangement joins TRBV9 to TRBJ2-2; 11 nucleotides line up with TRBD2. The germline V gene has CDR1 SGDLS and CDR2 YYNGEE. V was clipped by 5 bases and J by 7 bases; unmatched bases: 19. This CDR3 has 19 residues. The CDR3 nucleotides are TGTGCCAGCAGTGGGGGGGGATCCCCACTAGCGGGAGTCGTCGGGGAGCTGTTTTTT. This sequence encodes CASSGGGSPLAGVVGELFF.

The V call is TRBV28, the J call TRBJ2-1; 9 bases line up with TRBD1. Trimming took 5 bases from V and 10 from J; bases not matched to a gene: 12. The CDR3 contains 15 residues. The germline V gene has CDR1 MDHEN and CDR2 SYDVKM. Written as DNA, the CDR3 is TGTGCCAGCAGTCTTCGGGACAGGGCTCCCTGGGAGCAGTTCTTC. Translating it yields CASSLRDRAPWEQFF.

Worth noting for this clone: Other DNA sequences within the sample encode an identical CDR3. The CDR3 here is CAWSVLGETQYF. Here the CDR3 DNA reads TGTGCCTGGAGTGTATTGGGCGAGACCCAGTACTTC. The genes are TRBV30 and TRBJ2-5, with unresolved D. Germline V gene data show CDR1 as GTSNPN and CDR2 as SVGIG (reference sequence). The CDR3 contains 12 residues. V gave up 0 bases and J gave up 5 bases, with 7 bases separating them.

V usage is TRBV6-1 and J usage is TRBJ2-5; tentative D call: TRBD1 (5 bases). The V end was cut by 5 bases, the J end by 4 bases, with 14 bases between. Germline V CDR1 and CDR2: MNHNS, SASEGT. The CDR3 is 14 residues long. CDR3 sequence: CASSSQGLGETQYF. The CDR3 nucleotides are TGTGCCAGCAGTTCCCAGGGATTGGGAGAGACCCAGTACTTC.

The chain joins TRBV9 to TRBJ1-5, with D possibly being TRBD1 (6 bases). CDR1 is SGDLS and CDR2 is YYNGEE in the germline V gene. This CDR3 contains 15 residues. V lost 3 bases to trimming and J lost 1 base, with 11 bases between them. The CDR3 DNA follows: TGTGCCAGCAGCGAGGGGGGGGCCAGCAATCAGCCCCAGCATTTT. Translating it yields CASSEGGASNQPQHF.

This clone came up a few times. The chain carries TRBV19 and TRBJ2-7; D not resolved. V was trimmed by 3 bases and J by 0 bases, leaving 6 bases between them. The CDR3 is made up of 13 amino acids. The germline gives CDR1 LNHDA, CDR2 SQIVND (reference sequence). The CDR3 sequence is CASSIVASYEQYF. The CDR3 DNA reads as TGTGCCAGTAGTATCGTGGCCTCCTACGAGCAGTACTTC.

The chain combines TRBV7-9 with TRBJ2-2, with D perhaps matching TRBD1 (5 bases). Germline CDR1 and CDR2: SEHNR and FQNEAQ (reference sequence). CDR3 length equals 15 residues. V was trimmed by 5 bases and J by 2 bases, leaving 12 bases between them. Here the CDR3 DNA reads TGTGCCAGCAGCCCGATGGGGCCAAACACCGGGGAGCTGTTTTTT. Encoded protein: CASSPMGPNTGELFF.

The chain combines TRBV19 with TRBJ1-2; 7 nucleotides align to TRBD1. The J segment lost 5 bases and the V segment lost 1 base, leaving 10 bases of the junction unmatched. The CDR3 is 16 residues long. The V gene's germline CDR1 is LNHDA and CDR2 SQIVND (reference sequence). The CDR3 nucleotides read TGTGCCAGTAGTATAGGGCCAACAGGGGCCATTTATGGCTACACCTTC. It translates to CASSIGPTGAIYGYTF.

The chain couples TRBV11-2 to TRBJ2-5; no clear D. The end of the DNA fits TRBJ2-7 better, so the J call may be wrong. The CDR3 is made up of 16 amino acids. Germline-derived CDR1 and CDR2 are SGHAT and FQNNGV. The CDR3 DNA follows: TGTGCCAGCAGCTTCGAGCCCAGGCCGAGCTCCTACGAGCAGTACTTC. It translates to CASSFEPRPSSYEQYF.

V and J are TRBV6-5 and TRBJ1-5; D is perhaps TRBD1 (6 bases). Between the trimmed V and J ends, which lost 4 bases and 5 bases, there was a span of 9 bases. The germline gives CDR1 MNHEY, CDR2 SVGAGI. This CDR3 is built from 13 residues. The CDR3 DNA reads TGTGCCAGCAGTTCGGACAGTCATCAGCCCCAGCATTTT. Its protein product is CASSSDSHQPQHF.

In DNA form, the CDR3 reads TGTGCCAGCAGCTTGGGACTAGCGAACCCCTACGAGCAGTACTTC. It is translated as CASSLGLANPYEQYF. This chain joins TRBV5-4 and TRBJ2-7; TRBD2 aligns across 8 bases. J lost 2 bases, V lost 0 bases, and 4 bases had no gene match. There are 15 residues in the CDR3. Per the germline V gene, CDR1 is SGHNT and CDR2 is YYREEE (reference sequence).

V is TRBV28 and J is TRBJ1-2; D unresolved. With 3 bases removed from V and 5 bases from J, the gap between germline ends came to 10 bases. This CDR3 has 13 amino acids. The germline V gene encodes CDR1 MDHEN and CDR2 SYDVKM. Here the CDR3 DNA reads TGTGCCAGCAGTTTTGATGGGCGATATGGCTACACCTTC. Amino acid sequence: CASSFDGRYGYTF.

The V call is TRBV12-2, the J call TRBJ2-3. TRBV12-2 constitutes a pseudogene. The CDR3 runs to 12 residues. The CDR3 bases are TGTGCAAGTCGCCCGCCCCCAGATACGCAGTATTTT. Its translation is CASRPPPDTQYF.